The 14 T cell receptor beta chains presented below share a single source sample, sequenced in a study of blood T cell repertoires in COVID-19. Clones were read by immunoSEQ multiplex PCR, and TCRdb kept only the in-frame ones, dropping some. The sample shows over 45,000 clones, about 90% of them seen only once. Sequencing input: peripheral blood. These receptors were taken from an elderly man in a cohort sampled during active COVID-19.

This sequence joins TRBV21-1 and TRBJ2-2; the table's D call, TRBD1, was not checked against the DNA. TRBV21-1 corresponds to a pseudogene. The CDR3 sequence is 17 residues long. CDR3 protein: CASSKAGDRKNTGELFF. Written as DNA, the CDR3 is TGTGCCAGCAGCAAAGCCGGGGACAGAAAGAACACCGGGGAGCTGTTTTTT.

The V and J genes are TRBV9 and TRBJ2-1; TRBD2 agrees at 7 bases. V dropped 0 bases and J dropped 3; count of bases not matched to a gene: 0. The CDR3 loop spans 14 amino acids. The germline gives CDR1 SGDLS, CDR2 YYNGEE. The CDR3 bases are TGTGCCAGCAGCGTAGCTAGCGGCTACAATGAGCAGTTCTTC. Translating gives CASSVASGYNEQFF. Full variable domain (missing parts from reference TRBV9 and TRBJ2-1): DSGVTQTPKHLITATGQRVTLRCSPRSGDLSVYWYQQSLDQGLQFLIQYYNGEERAKGNILERFSAQQFPDLHSELNLSSLELGDSALYFCASSVASGYNEQFFGPGTRLTVL.

In DNA, the CDR3 is TGTGCCAGCAGTTTAAGACTAGCGGGCGCCTACGAGCAGTACTTC. It encodes CASSLRLAGAYEQYF. This chain connects TRBV27 to TRBJ2-7; 10 bases fit TRBD2. Germline lookup yields CDR1 MNHEY and CDR2 SMNVEV (reference sequence). V shed 2 bases and J 2 bases; nucleotides not matched to a gene: 3. CDR3 length: 15 amino acids.

The V gene is TRBV29-1, the J gene TRBJ2-1; possible D gene TRBD1, 6 bases. With 6 bases removed from V and 4 bases from J, the gap between germline ends came to 16 bases. CDR1 is SQVTM, CDR2 ANQGSEA, per germline. The CDR3 is 14 amino acids. CDR3 nucleotides: TGCAGCGTGGGTGCCCGGACAGATTACAATGAGCAGTTCTTC. Encoded protein: CSVGARTDYNEQFF.

This clone is a singleton in its sample. The chain couples TRBV10-3 to TRBJ1-1, with D tentatively TRBD1 (5 bases). The CDR3 sequence is 15 residues long. CDR1 is ENHRY, CDR2 SYGVKD, per germline. The V end lost 2 bases, the J end lost 1 base, and 11 bases lay between the germline ends. The CDR3 loop is CAISERGTANTEAFF. Written as DNA, the CDR3 is TGTGCCATCAGTGAGCGGGGGACGGCGAACACTGAAGCTTTCTTT.

V usage is TRBV5-1 and J usage is TRBJ2-3, with TRBD2 matching over 12 bases. Trimming took 4 bases from V and 14 from J; bases not matched to a gene: 14. Germline V gene sequence: CDR1 SGHRS, CDR2 YFSETQ. There are 15 residues in the CDR3. The CDR3 is CASSTNGASGGARYF. The CDR3 DNA reads TGCGCCAGCAGCACAAACGGGGCTAGCGGGGGGGCTCGGTATTTT.

Notes on this clone: The sample has other DNA sequences that encode this CDR3 too. The chain couples TRBV2 to TRBJ2-2, with D perhaps TRBD1 (6 bases). The V end was cut by 4 bases, the J end by 5 bases, with 11 bases between. The CDR3 has 14 residues. From germline, CDR1 is SNHLY and CDR2 FYNNEI. For the CDR3, the DNA is TGTGCCAGCAGTGCGGACAGAGGAACCGGGGAGCTGTTTTTT. This encodes CASSADRGTGELFF. The full variable domain, rest sourced from reference TRBV2 and TRBJ2-2, is EPEVTQTPSHQVTQMGQEVILRCVPISNHLYFYWYRQILGQKVEFLVSFYNNEISEKSEIFDDQFSVERPDGSNFTLKIRSTKLEDSAMYFCASSADRGTGELFFGEGSRLTVL.

The chain links TRBV6-5 to TRBJ2-1; 8 bases fit TRBD1. J lost 7 bases, V lost 6 bases, and 11 bases had no gene match. Per germline, CDR1 MNHEY and CDR2 SVGAGI. The CDR3 sequence is 15 residues long. This CDR3 reads CASSTTGGVVNEQFF. CDR3 nucleotide sequence: TGTGCCAGCAGCACCACAGGGGGAGTGGTGAATGAGCAGTTCTTC.

V usage is TRBV6-5 and J usage is TRBJ1-6, with D unresolved. The CDR3 is made up of 12 amino acids. Trimming took off 0 bases at V and 12 bases at J, with 6 bases between the two ends. Germline CDR1 is MNHEY and CDR2 is SVGAGI. CDR3 amino acids: CASSYSNGPLHF. The CDR3 coding sequence is TGTGCCAGCAGTTACTCGAACGGACCCCTCCACTTT.

Only one count was recorded for this clone. The genes are TRBV6-6 and TRBJ1-1; D is ambiguous. The V end was cut by 2 bases, the J end by 0 bases, with 13 bases between. This CDR3 contains 16 residues. Germline CDR1 is MNHNY and CDR2 is SVGAGI (reference sequence). The CDR3 loop reads CASSYPTGGLNTEAFF. The CDR3, as DNA: TGTGCCAGCAGTTACCCCACCGGAGGTTTGAACACTGAAGCTTTCTTT.

The sample holds a few counts of this clone. The J gene is TRBJ2-5, the V gene TRBV12-1; TRBD2 was called by the table and not checked on the DNA. TRBV12-1 is a known pseudogene. This CDR3 region has 12 residues. The CDR3 DNA sequence: TGTGCCAGCAGCCTTATGGGACTAGCGTCGTACTTC. Its protein product is CASSLMGLASYF.

The rearrangement uses TRBV19 and TRBJ2-1; 9 bases align to TRBD2. Per germline, CDR1 LNHDA and CDR2 SQIVND (reference sequence). V shed 2 bases, J shed 8 bases, and the junction held 7 bases outside the gene matches. This CDR3 contains 15 residues. The CDR3 coding sequence is TGTGCCAGTAGTATACGGCGGGAGGGCCGGGATGAGCAGTTCTTC. It yields the protein CASSIRREGRDEQFF. Drawing the rest from reference TRBV19 and TRBJ2-1, the complete variable domain is DGGITQSPKYLFRKEGQNVTLSCEQNLNHDAMYWYRQDPGQGLRLIYYSQIVNDFQKGDIAEGYSVSREKKESFPLTVTSAQKNPTAFYLCASSIRREGRDEQFFGPGTRLTVL.

The rearrangement joins TRBV7-2 to TRBJ2-7; 9 nucleotides match TRBD1. The V segment lost 5 bases and the J segment 6 bases; nucleotides outside the gene matches: 8. The CDR3 is 14 amino acids. Germline CDR1 is SGHTA and CDR2 is FQGNSA. CDR3 in amino acids: CASSPDRGGSEQYF. In DNA, the CDR3 is TGTGCCAGCAGCCCGGACAGGGGTGGAAGCGAGCAGTACTTC.

The chain uses TRBV18 and TRBJ2-7; 11 bases fit TRBD1. The length of the CDR3 is 15 residues. Germline values: CDR1 KGHSH, CDR2 LQKENI. Trimming cost V 5 bases and J 3 bases; bases outside gene matches: 6. CDR3 sequence reads: CASSAAGTGGYEQYF. CDR3 nucleotides: TGTGCCAGCTCAGCCGCCGGGACAGGGGGCTACGAGCAGTACTTC.